The 21 T cell receptor beta chains below come from one sample, sequenced in a study of T cells after yellow fever vaccination. From the 5' RACE reads, TCRdb called clonotypes with MiXCR, one entry per CDR3 protein. Found here are approximately 550,000 distinct CDR3 sequences, approximately 12% of them singletons; the top ten hold 11% to 15%. This specimen was PBMCs, taken on the day of the yellow fever booster vaccination. The receptor source for this set is a man aged 25-45 years who received the YFV17D yellow fever vaccine.

The chain combines TRBV7-6 with TRBJ2-6; D is unresolved. Trimming cost V 5 bases and J 0 bases, with 11 bases left between them. Germline V gene sequence: CDR1 SGHVS, CDR2 FNYEAQ. CDR3 size: 16 residues. The CDR3 nucleotides read TGTGCCAGCAGCCCCGATACAGTCTCTGGGGCCAACGTCCTGACTTTC. It yields the protein CASSPDTVSGANVLTF. Combining the CDR3 with reference TRBV7-6 and TRBJ2-6 gives the whole variable domain GAGVSQSPRYKVTKRGQDVALRCDPISGHVSLYWYRQALGQGPEFLTYFNYEAQQDKSGLPNDRFSAERPEGSISTLTIQRTEQRDSAMYRCASSPDTVSGANVLTFGAGSRLTVL.

This clonotype was observed a few times. The chain carries TRBV19 and TRBJ1-2, with TRBD1 matching 8 bases. J gave up 1 base and V 3 bases, and 16 bases lay outside the gene matches. The germline gives CDR1 LNHDA, CDR2 SQIVND (reference sequence). The CDR3 totals 19 residues. The CDR3 loop reads CASSIWTGSTSSRNYGYTF. DNA of the CDR3: TGTGCCAGTAGTATTTGGACAGGGAGCACTTCTTCCCGTAACTATGGCTACACCTTC.

The V gene is TRBV15, the J gene TRBJ2-7; either TRBD1 or TRBD2 may supply D (5 bases each). Trimming left V 1 base short and J 5 bases short, with 15 bases between. The CDR3 covers 15 residues. CDR1 LNHNV and CDR2 YYDKDF come from the germline V gene (reference sequence). The CDR3 bases are TGTGCCACCAGCAGAGGGGGCCGCTTGGGGGACGAGCAGTACTTC. Translating gives CATSRGGRLGDEQYF.

The chain recombines TRBV12-3 or TRBV12-4 with TRBJ2-2; 7 positions agree with TRBD2. The CDR3 loop spans 17 amino acids. Germline trimming cut 6 bases from V and 0 bases from J; bases unmatched to any gene: 10. This CDR3 reads CASRRGTGGSNTGELFF. CDR3 nucleotides: TGTGCCAGCAGGAGGGGTACGGGGGGATCGAACACCGGGGAGCTGTTTTTT.

The count of this clonotype is one. The chain links TRBV24-1 to TRBJ2-1; TRBD1 matches at 9 bases. The trim removed 4 bases at V and 6 bases at J, leaving 9 bases unmatched. The CDR3 spans 16 residues. Germline loops: CDR1 KGHDR, CDR2 SFDVKD. In DNA form, the CDR3 reads TGTGCCACCAGTGAGTCCGGGACAGGGCAACTCAATGAGCAGTTCTTC. It codes for CATSESGTGQLNEQFF.

The chain employs TRBV20-1 and TRBJ2-1; TRBD2 agrees at 9 bases. CDR3 size: 16 residues. Germline trimming cut 5 bases from V and 0 bases from J; bases unmatched to any gene: 8. CDR1 DFQATT and CDR2 SNEGSKA come from the germline V gene (reference sequence). The CDR3 loop reads CSARTSDPSSYNEQFF. The CDR3 region has the DNA TGCAGTGCTCGGACTAGCGACCCAAGCTCCTACAATGAGCAGTTCTTC.

This clonotype was recorded at least ten times. This chain uses TRBV12-3 or TRBV12-4 with TRBJ2-5, with 12 bases identical to TRBD1. The CDR3 spans 15 residues. After removal of 5 bases from V and 7 bases from J, the junction contained 8 bases not matched to a gene. CDR3 bases: TGTGCCAGCAGTGGCGGGACAGGGGGCCGGGGGACCCAGTACTTC. It is translated as CASSGGTGGRGTQYF.

This rearrangement joins TRBV30 to TRBJ2-2; D not certain. Germline V gene sequence: CDR1 GTSNPN, CDR2 SVGIG (reference sequence). The CDR3 length is 13 residues. The V end was cut by 2 bases, the J end by 0 bases, with 4 bases between. CDR3 sequence: CAWSSTNTGELFF. In DNA, the CDR3 is TGTGCCTGGAGTTCGACGAACACCGGGGAGCTGTTTTTT.

This clonotype was seen only a few times. The chain employs TRBV6-1 and TRBJ2-3; 9 bases match TRBD1. The CDR3 runs 14 residues. Germline V lookup: CDR1 MNHNS, CDR2 SASEGT. Trimming cost V 8 bases and J 3 bases; bases outside gene matches: 6. This CDR3 reads CASRDRAWTDTQYF. CDR3 nucleotide sequence: TGTGCCAGCCGGGACAGGGCTTGGACAGATACGCAGTATTTT.

This chain connects TRBV7-8 to TRBJ1-3; maybe TRBD1 (6 bases). In germline, CDR1 is SGHVS, CDR2 FQNEAQ. Trimming took 3 bases from V and 2 from J, leaving 20 bases between them. The CDR3 has 18 residues. CDR3 residues: CASSFRRDTGYAGNTIYF. The CDR3 nucleotides read TGTGCCAGCAGCTTCCGCCGGGACACGGGCTACGCTGGAAACACCATATATTTT.

V usage is TRBV5-1 and J usage is TRBJ2-5; 9 bases agree with TRBD1. V lost 4 bases to trimming and J lost 2 bases; unmatched junction nucleotides: 9. Germline V gene lookup returns CDR1 SGHRS and CDR2 YFSETQ. The CDR3 covers 16 residues. CDR3 DNA sequence: TGCGCCAGCAGCCGCTCCGGGACAGGGCAACAAGAGACCCAGTACTTC. Protein product: CASSRSGTGQQETQYF.

This clonotype showed up just a few times. The chain combines TRBV20-1 with TRBJ2-5; D call uncertain. Germline loops: CDR1 DFQATT, CDR2 SNEGSKA (reference sequence). The CDR3 sequence is 12 residues long. V lost 4 bases to trimming and J lost 5 bases, with 11 bases between them. The CDR3 DNA follows: TGCAGTGCTACCCGGCTGGTGGAGACCCAGTACTTC. Residues: CSATRLVETQYF.

There are many counts of this clonotype. This chain connects TRBV12-3 or TRBV12-4 to TRBJ2-7; D ambiguous. Trimming left V 6 bases short and J 3 bases short, with 12 bases between. This CDR3 region has 13 residues. In nucleotides, the CDR3 is TGTGCCAGCAGCCTTGAGGCCGGCTACGAGCAGTACTTC. Amino acids: CASSLEAGYEQYF.

The gene calls are TRBV20-1 and TRBJ2-5, with a tentative D call TRBD2 (5 bases). The length of the CDR3 is 17 residues. Germline CDR1 DFQATT, CDR2 SNEGSKA (reference sequence). V lost 4 bases to trimming and J lost 2 bases, with 23 bases between them. CDR3 sequence reads: CSATSGYDYTSQETQYF. DNA for the CDR3: TGCAGTGCTACGAGTGGTTATGACTACACATCACAAGAGACCCAGTACTTC.

This clonotype has more than one count but fewer than ten. The CDR3 DNA sequence: TGTGCCGGGGGAGCGGGTGGGGGGGCAGATACGCAGTATTTT. It yields the protein CAGGAGGGADTQYF. This chain joins TRBV6-1 and TRBJ2-3, with TRBD2 matching 7 bases. J gave up 4 bases and V 11 bases, and 12 bases lay outside the gene matches. CDR1 is MNHNS, CDR2 SASEGT, per germline. This CDR3 has 14 amino acids.

There are many counts of this clonotype. The chain combines TRBV4-3 with TRBJ1-2; no clear D. Per germline, CDR1 LGHNA and CDR2 YSLEER. This CDR3 is 17 amino acids long. V was cut by 1 base and J by 1 base, with 16 bases left in between. CDR3 nucleotides: TGCGCCAGCAGCCAAGGGAAGGGCCAGGATGTTAACTATGGCTACACCTTC. Translating it yields CASSQGKGQDVNYGYTF.

The chain carries TRBV5-6 and TRBJ2-7; a weak D match, TRBD2 (7 bases). V lost 4 bases to trimming and J lost 2 bases, with 19 bases between them. The CDR3 loop spans 16 amino acids. From germline, CDR1 is SGHDT and CDR2 YYEEEE. The DNA of the CDR3 is TGTGCCAGCAGCGAGGGGGGGCCTAGCGATCCCTACGAGCAGTACTTC. Protein: CASSEGGPSDPYEQYF.

The chain is built from TRBV7-3 and TRBJ2-5; D remains unclear. Germline lookup yields CDR1 SGHTA and CDR2 FQGTGA. The CDR3 covers 13 residues. The germline V and J ends were trimmed by 5 bases and 9 bases, with 16 bases remaining between them. CDR3 protein: CASSSAPISPQYF. The CDR3 nucleotides read TGTGCCAGCAGCAGTGCCCCTATATCTCCCCAGTACTTC.

J is TRBJ2-2 and V is TRBV9, with 9 bases matching TRBD2. The V gene's germline CDR1 is SGDLS and CDR2 YYNGEE. This CDR3 spans 17 amino acids. V shed 5 bases, J shed 5 bases, and the junction held 13 bases outside the gene matches. The DNA of the CDR3 is TGTGCCAGCAGTAATCGGAGCGGGAGGCCGAGGACCGGGGAGCTGTTTTTT. Translation: CASSNRSGRPRTGELFF.

This clonotype occurred many times. This chain connects TRBV27 to TRBJ1-1, with D maybe TRBD1 (5 bases). This CDR3 is built from 13 residues. Per the germline V gene, CDR1 is MNHEY and CDR2 is SMNVEV (reference sequence). The V gene lost 6 bases and the J gene lost 10 bases, with 18 bases spanning the gap. The CDR3 coding sequence is TGTGCCAGCAGGGGAGCCGGGGGTTATGCAGCTTTCTTT. It codes for CASRGAGGYAAFF.

The table lists this clonotype with many counts. The chain's CDR3 is CATSDSTSGSYNEQFF. The CDR3 bases are TGTGCCACCAGTGATAGTACTAGCGGGAGTTACAATGAGCAGTTCTTC. The chain joins TRBV24-1 to TRBJ2-1, with TRBD2 identical over 11 bases. The ends lost 3 bases at V and 4 bases at J; junction bases unmatched: 4. The CDR3 is 16 amino acids. Germline values: CDR1 KGHDR, CDR2 SFDVKD.